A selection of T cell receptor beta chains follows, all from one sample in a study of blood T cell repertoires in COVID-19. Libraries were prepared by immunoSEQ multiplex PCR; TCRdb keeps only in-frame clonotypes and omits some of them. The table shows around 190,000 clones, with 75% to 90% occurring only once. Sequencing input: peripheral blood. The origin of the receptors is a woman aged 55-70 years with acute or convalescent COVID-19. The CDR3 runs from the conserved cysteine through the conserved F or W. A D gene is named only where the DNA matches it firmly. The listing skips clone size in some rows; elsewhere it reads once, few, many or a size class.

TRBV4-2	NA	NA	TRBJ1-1	TGTGCCAGCAGCCAAGCAAACAGGGTGGACACTGAAGCTTTCTTT	CASSQANRVDTEAFF
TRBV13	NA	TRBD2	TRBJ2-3	TGTGCCAGCAGGCGGGAGGGCCAATTAGATACGCAGTATTTT	CASRREGQLDTQYF
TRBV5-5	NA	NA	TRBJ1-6	TGTGCCAGCAGCGTCCCCGGGACTTATAATTCACCCCTCCACTTT	CASSVPGTYNSPLHF
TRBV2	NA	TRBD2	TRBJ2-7	TGTGCCAGGGGGGCCGGGACTAGCGGGAAGGAGCAGTACTTC	CARGAGTSGKEQYF
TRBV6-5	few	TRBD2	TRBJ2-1	TGTGCCAGCACAGAGACTAGCGGGAGGAATGAGCAGTTCTTC	CASTETSGRNEQFF
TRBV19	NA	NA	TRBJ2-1	TGTGCCAGTAGCCTTACTAGTATTGGACCCTACAATGAGCAGTTCTTC	CASSLTSIGPYNEQFF
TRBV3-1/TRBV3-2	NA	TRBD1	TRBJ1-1	TGTGCCAGCACCCCTTGGACAGGGAACACTGAAGCTTTCTTT	CASTPWTGNTEAFF
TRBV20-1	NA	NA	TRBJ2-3	TGCAGTGCTAGTTCTGGAGTGGGCGGGGATACGCAGTATTTT	CSASSGVGGDTQYF
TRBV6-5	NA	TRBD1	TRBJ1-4	TGTGCCAGCAGCGGGACAGGGGGGTATGAAAAACTGTTTTTT	CASSGTGGYEKLFF
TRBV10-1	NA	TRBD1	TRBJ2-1	TGCGCCAGCAGGGGGTTTTCCGGGACAGGGGGCCTCTCCTACAATGAGCAGTTCTTC	CASRGFSGTGGLSYNEQFF
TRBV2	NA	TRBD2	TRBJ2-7	TGTGCCAGCAGTGCCCTAGCGGGACCTAACGAGCAGTACTTC	CASSALAGPNEQYF
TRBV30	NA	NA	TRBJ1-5	TGTGCCTGGAGTGTACGGGCAGGGGATCAGCCCCAGCATTTT	CAWSVRAGDQPQHF
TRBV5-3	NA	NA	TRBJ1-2	TGTGCCAGAAGCCGGAAAGGAGGGCACTATGGCTACACCTTC	CARSRKGGHYGYTF
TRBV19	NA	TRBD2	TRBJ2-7	TGTGCCGTATCTAGCGGGCCTACCTACGAGCAGTACTTC	CAVSSGPTYEQYF
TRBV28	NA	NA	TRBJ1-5	TGTGCCAGCAGTCCGCGGGTCAGCAATCAGCCCCAGCATTTT	CASSPRVSNQPQHF
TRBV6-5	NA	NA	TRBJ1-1	TGTGCCAGCATTCCGAACAGGGCGGAAGCTTTCTTT	CASIPNRAEAFF
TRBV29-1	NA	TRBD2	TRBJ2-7	TGCAGCGTTGGTAGCGGGAGGGGGAACGAGCAGTACTTC	CSVGSGRGNEQYF
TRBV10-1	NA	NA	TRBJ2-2	TGCGCCAGCAGTGAGACGGCAGGGGTGGACACCGGGGAGCTGTTTTTT	CASSETAGVDTGELFF
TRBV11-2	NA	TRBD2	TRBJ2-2	TGTGCCAGCAGCGTAACCGGGACTAGCGGGGTCGGGGAGCTGTTTTTT	CASSVTGTSGVGELFF
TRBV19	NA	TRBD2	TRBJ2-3	TGTGCCATCCCTGGGGCGGGAGACCCAGATACGCAGTATTTT	CAIPGAGDPDTQYF
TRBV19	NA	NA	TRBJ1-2	TGTGCCAGTAGTATCGGACTAACCCAGGGTTATGGCTACACCTTC	CASSIGLTQGYGYTF
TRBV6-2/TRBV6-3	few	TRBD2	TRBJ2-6	TGTGCCAGCAGTTACTCCCCGGGACTAGCGGGTTTCTCTGGGGCCAACGTCCTGACTTTC	CASSYSPGLAGFSGANVLTF
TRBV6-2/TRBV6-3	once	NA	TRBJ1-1	TGTGCCAGCAGTTACGTGGCGGCGAACACTGAAGCTTTCTTT	CASSYVAANTEAFF
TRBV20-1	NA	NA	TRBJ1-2	TGCAGTGCTAGTGCCGGGGGTGGTAGCTATGGCTACACCTTC	CSASAGGGSYGYTF
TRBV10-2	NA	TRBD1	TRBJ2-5	TGCGCCAGCAGACGTACCAGGGGGGAGACCCAGTACTTC	CASRRTRGETQYF
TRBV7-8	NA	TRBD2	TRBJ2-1	TGTGCCAGCAGCTTTGGGACTAGTGCCTATGAGCAGTTCTTC	CASSFGTSAYEQFF
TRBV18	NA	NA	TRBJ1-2	TGTGCCAGCTCACCGAGGGACTCTTCCTTGAGCTCGGTTGGCTACACCTTC	CASSPRDSSLSSVGYTF
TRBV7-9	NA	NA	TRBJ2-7	TGTGCCAGCAGCTTAGAACAGGGATCCTACGAGCAGTACTTC	CASSLEQGSYEQYF
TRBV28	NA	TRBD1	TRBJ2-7	TGTGCCAGCAGTTCGCAACCTCGACAGGGAAACGAGCAGTACTTC	CASSSQPRQGNEQYF
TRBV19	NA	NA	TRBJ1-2	TGTGCCAGTAGTATGGACATAGCTAACTATGGCTACACCTTC	CASSMDIANYGYTF
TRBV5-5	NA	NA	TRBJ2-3	TGTGCCAGCAGCTTCCTTGTAGCAGGGTTGGGCACAGATACGCAGTATTTT	CASSFLVAGLGTDTQYF
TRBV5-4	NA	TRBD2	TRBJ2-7	TGTGCCAGCAGCTTCTCCTGGACTAGACGGGATTCAGAGCAGTACTTC	CASSFSWTRRDSEQYF
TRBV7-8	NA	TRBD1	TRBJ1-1	TGTGCCAGCAGCCCATCTACAGGGGTTGGTCCTGAAGCTTTCTTT	CASSPSTGVGPEAFF
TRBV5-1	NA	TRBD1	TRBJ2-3	TGCGCCAGCAGCTCAGGGGACAGGGGAAGCACAGATACGCAGTATTTT	CASSSGDRGSTDTQYF
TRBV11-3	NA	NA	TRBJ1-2	TGTGCCAGCAGTACCCCCGAGAGTTTGATCGATGGCTACACCTTC	CASSTPESLIDGYTF
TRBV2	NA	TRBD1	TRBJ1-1	TGTGCCACCCTCCGGGACAGGGGGAACACTGAAGCTTTCTTT	CATLRDRGNTEAFF
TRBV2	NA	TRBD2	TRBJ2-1	TGTGCCAGCAGTGTCCTAGCGGGAGGCAATGAGCAGTTCTTC	CASSVLAGGNEQFF
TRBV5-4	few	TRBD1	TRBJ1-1	TGTGCCAGCAGTCCGACAGGGGGTGTGAACACTGAAGCTTTCTTT	CASSPTGGVNTEAFF
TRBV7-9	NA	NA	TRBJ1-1	TGTGCCAGCAGCCCGGGGGGACGCGCTGAGGTAGCTTTCTTT	CASSPGGRAEVAFF
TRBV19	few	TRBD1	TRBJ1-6	TGTGCCAGTAGACGGGACAGGGGTTCACCCCTCCACTTT	CASRRDRGSPLHF
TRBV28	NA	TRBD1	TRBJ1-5	TGTGCCAGTAGACAGGGTAGCAATCAGCCCCAGCATTTT	CASRQGSNQPQHF
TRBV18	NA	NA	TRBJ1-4	TGTGCCAGCTCCCCCCTTGCAACTAATGAAAAACTGTTTTTT	CASSPLATNEKLFF
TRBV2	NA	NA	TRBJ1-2	TGTGCCAGCAGTTCGGGAGTTAACTATGGCTACACCTTC	CASSSGVNYGYTF
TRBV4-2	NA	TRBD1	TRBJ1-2	TGTGCCAGCAGCCCCGGAGAGGCAGGGGGAGGCTATGGCTACACCTTC	CASSPGEAGGGYGYTF